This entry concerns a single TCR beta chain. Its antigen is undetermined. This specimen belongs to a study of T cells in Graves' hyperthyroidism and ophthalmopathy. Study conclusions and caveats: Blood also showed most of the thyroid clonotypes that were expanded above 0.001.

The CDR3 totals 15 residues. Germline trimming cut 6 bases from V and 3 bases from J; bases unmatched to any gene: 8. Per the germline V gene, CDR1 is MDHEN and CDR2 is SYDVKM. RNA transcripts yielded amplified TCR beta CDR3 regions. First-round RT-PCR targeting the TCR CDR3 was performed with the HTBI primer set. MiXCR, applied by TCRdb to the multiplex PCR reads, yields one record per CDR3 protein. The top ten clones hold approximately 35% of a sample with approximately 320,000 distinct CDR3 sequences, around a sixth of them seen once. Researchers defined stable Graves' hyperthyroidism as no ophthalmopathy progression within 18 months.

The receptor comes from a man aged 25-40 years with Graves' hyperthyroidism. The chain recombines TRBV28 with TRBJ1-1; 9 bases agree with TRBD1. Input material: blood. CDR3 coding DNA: TGTGCCAGCAGCACCGAAACAGGGGGCGACACTGAAGCTTTCTTT. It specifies CASSTETGGDTEAFF.